Below are 27 T cell receptor beta chains sequenced from a single sample in a study of early T cells in non-severe SARS-CoV-2 infection. Each CDR3 protein is one row after TCRdb ran MiXCR on the 5' RACE reads. The table shows 60,000 to 80,000 distinct CDR3 sequences, with about 12% occurring only once. Sequenced sample: whole blood. These receptors all come from an adult who was a healthcare worker with PCR-confirmed SARS-CoV-2 infection or an uninfected control (not recorded which).

The rearrangement joins TRBV7-8 to TRBJ2-7; the D gene is possibly TRBD1 (6 bases). The CDR3 has 14 residues. Per the germline V gene, CDR1 is SGHVS and CDR2 is FQNEAQ. V was trimmed by 5 bases and J by 3 bases, leaving 14 bases between them. The CDR3 region has the DNA TGTGCCAGCAGCCCATACAGGGTCGGCTACGAGCAGTACTTC. It translates to CASSPYRVGYEQYF. Using reference TRBV7-8 and TRBJ2-7 for the parts outside the CDR3, the full variable domain is GAGVSQSPRYKVAKRGQDVALRCDPISGHVSLFWYQQALGQGPEFLTYFQNEAQLDKSGLPSDRFFAERPEGSVSTLKIQRTQQEDSAVYLCASSPYRVGYEQYFGPGTRLTVT.

This clonotype was seen a few times. The CDR3 DNA is TGCAGCGTTGAAGAAGGGAATGAAAAACTGTTTTTT. Protein: CSVEEGNEKLFF. This rearrangement joins TRBV29-1 to TRBJ1-4, with no clear D. The CDR3 spans 12 residues. The V end was cut by 0 bases, the J end by 5 bases, with 4 bases between. Per the germline V gene, CDR1 is SQVTM and CDR2 is ANQGSEA.

This chain joins TRBV6-6 and TRBJ2-2, with D possibly called TRBD1 or TRBD2 (5 bases each). The CDR3 is 17 amino acids. V was shortened by 0 bases and J by 4 bases, with 15 bases between the two germline ends. The V gene's germline CDR1 is MNHNY and CDR2 SVGAGI (reference sequence). The CDR3 DNA sequence: TGTGCCAGCAGTTACTCCACGGTGGCAGGGAGCACCGGGGAGCTGTTTTTT. Its protein product is CASSYSTVAGSTGELFF.

The rearrangement joins TRBV9 to TRBJ2-3; tentatively, D is TRBD2 (5 bases). Germline-derived CDR1 and CDR2 are SGDLS and YYNGEE. Deletions cut 4 bases from V and 0 bases from J, with 12 bases between. The CDR3 is 15 amino acids. The CDR3 is CASSPPGSSTDTQYF. CDR3 bases: TGTGCCAGCAGCCCTCCGGGGAGTAGCACAGATACGCAGTATTTT.

Ten or more counts support this clonotype. The V and J genes are TRBV30 and TRBJ2-7, with D hard to call. The CDR3 totals 13 residues. The V end lost 3 bases, the J end lost 9 bases, and 18 bases lay between the germline ends. Germline CDR1 is GTSNPN and CDR2 is SVGIG (reference sequence). CDR3 nucleotides: TGTGCCTGGAGCGCTGGTTCCCCCAAGGGGCAGTACTTC. Translation gives CAWSAGSPKGQYF.

This clonotype was picked up many times. This chain links TRBV15 with TRBJ2-7; possible D gene TRBD2, 5 bases. V lost 5 bases and J 7 bases, leaving 21 bases between the germline ends. This CDR3 contains 15 residues. The germline CDR1 and CDR2 sequences are LNHNV and YYDKDF (reference sequence). The CDR3 spells CATSPGSGKTGEQYF. CDR3 in DNA: TGTGCCACCAGCCCTGGGTCCGGGAAGACCGGGGAGCAGTACTTC. Filled out from reference TRBV15 and TRBJ2-7, the complete variable domain reads DAMVIQNPRYQVTQFGKPVTLSCSQTLNHNVMYWYQQKSSQAPKLLFHYYDKDFNNEADTPDNFQSRRPNTSFCFLDIRSPGLGDTAMYLCATSPGSGKTGEQYFGPGTRLTVT.

V is TRBV6-6 and J is TRBJ1-1, with TRBD1 as a possible D gene (5 bases). CDR1 is MNHNY, CDR2 SVGAGI, per germline (reference sequence). The CDR3 consists of 14 residues. V was clipped by 6 bases and J by 4 bases, with 15 bases between them. The CDR3 DNA follows: TGTGCCAGCAGCCCTCGAGGGACCGGCACTGAAGCTTTCTTT. Amino acid sequence: CASSPRGTGTEAFF.

J is TRBJ2-5 and V is TRBV7-8; 8 nucleotides line up with TRBD1. Trimming cost V 5 bases and J 2 bases; bases outside gene matches: 7. The length of the CDR3 is 15 residues. Germline CDR1 SGHVS, CDR2 FQNEAQ. DNA for the CDR3: TGTGCCAGCAGCCCAAGGACAGGGTTTCAAGAGACCCAGTACTTC. This encodes CASSPRTGFQETQYF.

A few counts support this clonotype. The chain joins TRBV28 to TRBJ1-2; unclear D gene. Germline assignment: CDR1 MDHEN and CDR2 SYDVKM. Trimming cost V 5 bases and J 8 bases, with 9 bases left between them. The CDR3 is made up of 11 amino acids. This CDR3 reads CASSRTGGYTF. In DNA, the CDR3 is TGTGCCAGCAGTCGGACGGGGGGCTACACCTTC.

This clonotype was observed at least ten times. The CDR3 DNA follows: TGTGCCAGCAGCCCCCTGCCGGGTCTCCACTACGAGCAGTACTTC. Its translation is CASSPLPGLHYEQYF. The chain combines TRBV3-1 with TRBJ2-7; D is uncertain. This CDR3 has 15 residues. Germline-derived CDR1 and CDR2 are LGHDT and YNNKEL (reference sequence). V lost 4 bases, J lost 3 bases, and 16 bases lay in between.

This clonotype was detected a few times. The chain couples TRBV6-1 to TRBJ2-5; D uncertain. The germline V gene has CDR1 MNHNS and CDR2 SASEGT. Trimming shortened V by 4 bases and J by 6 bases, and 9 bases separated the two germline ends. The CDR3 loop spans 12 amino acids. The chain's CDR3 is CASSASLKTQYF. The DNA of the CDR3 is TGTGCCAGCAGTGCCAGTTTGAAGACCCAGTACTTC.

This sequence joins TRBV20-1 and TRBJ2-2, with D possibly matching TRBD1 (5 bases). CDR1 is DFQATT and CDR2 is SNEGSKA in the germline V gene (reference sequence). The CDR3 runs to 16 residues. V lost 0 bases to trimming and J lost 6 bases, with 17 bases between them. The CDR3 sequence is CSARDRRTGSAGELFF. In DNA form, the CDR3 reads TGCAGTGCTAGAGATCGTCGAACAGGCTCGGCCGGGGAGCTGTTTTTT.

This clonotype came up a few times. V gene TRBV11-2 combines with J gene TRBJ2-1; TRBD2 is a possible D gene (6 bases). The CDR3 is made up of 14 amino acids. Germline CDR1 and CDR2: SGHAT and FQNNGV. V shed 6 bases and J shed 1 base, with 10 bases lying between them. Here the CDR3 DNA reads TGTGCCAGCAGGCCCGGGACTTCCTACAATGAGCAGTTCTTC. Its translation: CASRPGTSYNEQFF.

The chain has TRBV9 and TRBJ2-5, with 7 bases identical to TRBD2. Germline lookup yields CDR1 SGDLS and CDR2 YYNGEE. The length of the CDR3 is 17 residues. J gave up 2 bases and V 0 bases, and 10 bases lay outside the gene matches. As DNA, the CDR3 is TGTGCCAGCAGCGTAGGTCGTCGAGCGGGACGACAAGAGACCCAGTACTTC. This codes for CASSVGRRAGRQETQYF. The variable domain in full, completed from reference TRBV9 and TRBJ2-5, reads DSGVTQTPKHLITATGQRVTLRCSPRSGDLSVYWYQQSLDQGLQFLIQYYNGEERAKGNILERFSAQQFPDLHSELNLSSLELGDSALYFCASSVGRRAGRQETQYFGPGTRLLVL.

This clonotype has just a few counts. This chain joins TRBV20-1 and TRBJ2-1, with a possible D match to TRBD1 (5 bases). Germline V gives CDR1 DFQATT, CDR2 SNEGSKA (reference sequence). The CDR3 extends over 16 amino acids. V was trimmed by 0 bases and J by 0 bases, leaving 12 bases between them. The CDR3 is CSARDRRGSSYNEQFF. CDR3 DNA sequence: TGCAGTGCTAGAGATAGAAGGGGTAGCTCCTACAATGAGCAGTTCTTC.

This chain uses TRBV27 with TRBJ2-7, with a possible D match to TRBD1 (5 bases). The CDR3 totals 13 residues. V lost 4 bases to trimming and J lost 3 bases, with 10 bases between them. CDR1 and CDR2 from the germline V gene are MNHEY and SMNVEV (reference sequence). The CDR3: CASSSQGSYEQYF. CDR3 nucleotides: TGTGCCAGCAGTTCTCAGGGCAGCTACGAGCAGTACTTC.

This clonotype came up a few times. Without the conserved terminal phenylalanine or tryptophan, this CDR3 likely stems from a read error. The V gene is TRBV18, the J gene TRBJ2-3, with 7 positions matching TRBD1. CDR3 length: 16 amino acids. The V and J ends lost 0 bases and 6 bases, in that order; junction bases with no gene match: 9. Germline V gives CDR1 KGHSH, CDR2 LQKENI. In DNA, the CDR3 is TGTGCCAGCTCACCACCAACAGGGGATCATATGGATACGCAGTATATT. It specifies CASSPPTGDHMDTQYI.

The chain recombines TRBV29-1 with TRBJ2-3; D not certain. Germline values: CDR1 SQVTM, CDR2 ANQGSEA. The CDR3 contains 13 residues. Trimming removed 3 bases from V and 6 bases from J, with 13 bases in between. CDR3 sequence: CSVETSLGDTQYF. The CDR3 DNA reads TGCAGCGTTGAGACCTCTTTAGGGGATACGCAGTATTTT.

This clonotype was found a few times. DNA for the CDR3: TGCAGTGCTAGAGATCGGGTAAAAGCATCTGCCGGGGAGCTGTTTTTT. Translating gives CSARDRVKASAGELFF. The chain links TRBV20-1 to TRBJ2-2; no clear D gene. CDR1 and CDR2 from the germline V gene are DFQATT and SNEGSKA (reference sequence). The V and J ends lost 0 bases and 6 bases respectively, with 17 bases between them. The CDR3 totals 16 residues.

This clonotype was seen a handful of times. V is TRBV28 and J is TRBJ2-5; 10 bases are a match to TRBD2. The V gene end was trimmed by 0 bases and the J gene end by 1 base; junction bases not matched to a gene: 2. CDR3 length: 16 amino acids. CDR1 is MDHEN and CDR2 is SYDVKM in the germline V gene. In DNA, the CDR3 is TGTGCCAGCAGTTTATGGAGCGGGAGGGCCCAAGAGACCCAGTACTTC. It is translated as CASSLWSGRAQETQYF. Variable domain in full (rest from reference TRBV28 and TRBJ2-5): DVKVTQSSRYLVKRTGEKVFLECVQDMDHENMFWYRQDPGLGLRLIYFSYDVKMKEKGDIPEGYSVSREKKERFSLILESASTNQTSMYLCASSLWSGRAQETQYFGPGTRLLVL.

This clonotype was seen a handful of times. The rearrangement links TRBV28 to TRBJ1-1; D uncertain. Germline values: CDR1 MDHEN, CDR2 SYDVKM. Trimming removed 2 bases from V and 4 bases from J, with 14 bases in between. The CDR3 has 15 amino acids. The CDR3 DNA sequence: TGTGCCAGCAGTTTAATTGTGGGCAGCGGCACTGAAGCTTTCTTT. Translation: CASSLIVGSGTEAFF.

Many counts were recorded for this clonotype. The V gene is TRBV6-2 or TRBV6-3, the J gene TRBJ2-1; 9 nucleotides match TRBD2. Germline CDR1 is MNHEY and CDR2 is SVGEGT. This CDR3 contains 17 residues. V lost 0 bases, J lost 4 bases, and 7 bases stayed unmatched. The CDR3 is CASSYSPTSGLYNEQFF. The CDR3 DNA is TGTGCCAGCAGTTACTCCCCTACTAGCGGGCTATACAATGAGCAGTTCTTC.

The sample holds a few counts of this clonotype. This chain links TRBV18 with TRBJ1-2; 8 nucleotides line up with TRBD1. V shed 4 bases, J shed 5 bases, and the junction held 9 bases outside the gene matches. Germline V gene sequence: CDR1 KGHSH, CDR2 LQKENI. The CDR3 is made up of 15 amino acids. As DNA, the CDR3 is TGTGCCAGCTCACATTCGGACAGGGTAGGGTATGGCTACACCTTC. As protein: CASSHSDRVGYGYTF.

This sequence joins TRBV29-1 and TRBJ2-1, with D uncertain. Germline-derived CDR1 and CDR2 are SQVTM and ANQGSEA. The CDR3 spans 12 residues. V was shortened by 2 bases and J by 1 base, with 3 bases between the two germline ends. For the CDR3, the DNA is TGCAGCGTTGAACGTTCCTACAATGAGCAGTTCTTC. Its translation: CSVERSYNEQFF.

Ten or more counts support this clonotype. This chain links TRBV4-1 with TRBJ1-2, with D unresolved. Germline V gives CDR1 MGHRA, CDR2 YSYEKL. V lost 1 base to trimming and J lost 0 bases, with 9 bases between them. The CDR3 is made up of 15 amino acids. The CDR3 here is CASSQGWIANYGYTF. The CDR3, as DNA: TGCGCCAGCAGCCAAGGCTGGATAGCTAACTATGGCTACACCTTC.

This clonotype was seen more than once but under ten times. The chain recombines TRBV5-1 with TRBJ2-3; D remains ambiguous. CDR3 size: 13 residues. V lost 0 bases and J 7 bases, leaving 9 bases between the germline ends. Germline CDR1 and CDR2: SGHRS and YFSETQ. The CDR3 sequence is CASSLEGLNTQYF. CDR3 sequence (DNA): TGCGCCAGCAGCTTGGAAGGGTTGAATACGCAGTATTTT.

The CDR3 region is CSVEGGEREIYEQYF. The CDR3 bases are TGCAGCGTTGAAGGCGGCGAGCGGGAGATTTACGAGCAGTACTTC. J is TRBJ2-7 and V is TRBV29-1, with 8 bases that match TRBD2. CDR1 and CDR2 from the germline V gene are SQVTM and ANQGSEA. The CDR3 spans 15 residues. V dropped 1 base and J dropped 4; count of bases not matched to a gene: 9.